These 19 T cell receptor beta chains originate from one sample sequenced in a study of blood T cell repertoires in COVID-19. Using immunoSEQ multiplex PCR, the repertoire was profiled, and TCRdb retains in-frame clones only, with some absent. Among 89,000 or so clones listed, 85% were seen once. The sample taken for sequencing was peripheral blood. The receptors were gathered from a man older than 75 with acute or convalescent COVID-19.

This clone was recorded a few times. The rearrangement links TRBV28 to TRBJ2-7, with 9 positions matching TRBD1. The V and J ends lost 3 bases and 5 bases, in that order; junction bases with no gene match: 8. Germline V gene data show CDR1 as MDHEN and CDR2 as SYDVKM. The CDR3 runs 15 residues. The CDR3 loop is CASSFLGQGRHEQYF. The CDR3 DNA reads as TGTGCCAGCAGTTTCCTGGGACAGGGTAGGCACGAGCAGTACTTC.

CDR3 coding DNA: TGTGCCAGCAGTCAGGGAGGAACCTACGAGCAGTACTTC. Translated: CASSQGGTYEQYF. The V call is TRBV25-1, the J call TRBJ2-7; D is possibly TRBD2 (6 bases). The length of the CDR3 is 13 residues. Germline loops: CDR1 MGHDK, CDR2 SYGVNS. Trimming left V 5 bases short and J 2 bases short, with 10 bases between.

V gene TRBV5-1 combines with J gene TRBJ2-3; possibly TRBD2 for D (6 bases). The CDR3 length is 17 residues. V was pared by 1 base and J by 2 bases, with 17 bases between. The germline V gene has CDR1 SGHRS and CDR2 YFSETQ. CDR3 coding DNA: TGCGCCAGCAGCTTGCCAGTCCCCCCGGGGGACACAGATACGCAGTATTTT. It specifies CASSLPVPPGDTDTQYF.

The chain carries TRBV7-9 and TRBJ1-5; tentative D call: TRBD1 (5 bases). CDR1 and CDR2 (germline): SEHNR, FQNEAQ (reference sequence). Trimming stripped 0 bases from V and 6 bases from J, with 12 bases between. The CDR3 totals 15 residues. The CDR3 DNA reads as TGTGCCAGCAGCTTAGCGGCAGGGTTGGGTCAGCCCCAGCATTTT. Its protein product is CASSLAAGLGQPQHF.

This rearrangement joins TRBV14 to TRBJ2-7, with D maybe TRBD2 (6 bases). Germline loops: CDR1 SGHDN, CDR2 FVKESK. The CDR3 covers 14 residues. V was shortened by 1 base and J by 11 bases, with 18 bases between the two germline ends. The CDR3 loop reads CASSQAYGTHKEYF. The CDR3 bases are TGTGCCAGCAGCCAAGCCTACGGGACTCATAAGGAGTACTTC.

V and J are TRBV7-3 and TRBJ2-2; 11 bases are a match to TRBD2. Losses at the gene ends were 4 bases for V and 1 base for J; bases not matched to a gene: 2. This CDR3 is 16 amino acids long. Germline V gene lookup returns CDR1 SGHTA and CDR2 FQGTGA. In DNA form, the CDR3 reads TGTGCCAGCAGCTCACTAGCGGGAGAGAACACCGGGGAGCTGTTTTTT. As protein: CASSSLAGENTGELFF.

The V and J genes are TRBV15 and TRBJ2-5; D ambiguous. Germline CDR1 reads LNHNV; CDR2 reads YYDKDF (reference sequence). The V and J ends lost 0 bases and 4 bases respectively, with 12 bases between them. The CDR3 contains 15 residues. This CDR3 is CATSRDLRFGETQYF. Here the CDR3 DNA reads TGTGCCACCAGCAGAGATCTCAGGTTTGGAGAGACCCAGTACTTC.

J is TRBJ1-1 and V is TRBV5-1; D gene ambiguous. This CDR3 has 14 amino acids. Looked up from germline, CDR1 is SGHRS and CDR2 is YFSETQ. V shed 0 bases and J shed 10 bases, with 16 bases lying between them. The DNA for the CDR3 is TGCGCCAGCAGCTTGGGTCCGGAAGCCGAGGTAGCTTTCTTT. Translation: CASSLGPEAEVAFF.

This rearrangement joins TRBV14 to TRBJ1-2, with D perhaps matching TRBD1 (6 bases). Deletions cut 1 base from V and 4 bases from J, with 16 bases between. The CDR3 sequence is 16 residues long. CDR1 and CDR2 (germline): SGHDN, FVKESK. The CDR3 reads CASSQVGPQGFYGYTF. The DNA for the CDR3 is TGTGCCAGCAGCCAAGTCGGGCCCCAGGGGTTCTATGGCTACACCTTC.

This chain uses TRBV7-8 with TRBJ1-5; D might be TRBD1 (6 bases). V lost 0 bases and J 6 bases, leaving 12 bases between the germline ends. There are 15 residues in the CDR3. Germline assignment: CDR1 SGHVS and CDR2 FQNEAQ. The CDR3 reads CASSLAAGAGQPQHF. The CDR3 nucleotides read TGTGCCAGCAGCTTAGCGGCGGGGGCCGGTCAGCCCCAGCATTTT. The full variable domain, its missing parts supplied by reference TRBV7-8 and TRBJ1-5, is GAGVSQSPRYKVAKRGQDVALRCDPISGHVSLFWYQQALGQGPEFLTYFQNEAQLDKSGLPSDRFFAERPEGSVSTLKIQRTQQEDSAVYLCASSLAAGAGQPQHFGDGTRLSIL.

In this sample, this clone turned up once. Other DNA variants within this sample encode the same CDR3. The rearrangement joins TRBV10-1 to TRBJ2-2, with D unclear. Germline V gene lookup returns CDR1 WNHNN and CDR2 SYGVQD (reference sequence). The ends were cut back, 4 bases at V and 5 bases at J, with 5 bases in the middle. The CDR3 sequence is 12 residues long. CDR3: CASSVPTGELFF. In DNA form, the CDR3 reads TGCGCCAGCAGTGTCCCGACCGGGGAGCTGTTTTTT.

CDR3 sequence (DNA): TGTGCCAGCTCACCCTTCGCAGCGGGAGAGGTAGAGACCCAGTACTTC. This encodes CASSPFAAGEVETQYF. The V gene is TRBV18, the J gene TRBJ2-5, with TRBD2 matching over 8 bases. The length of the CDR3 is 16 residues. Germline CDR1 and CDR2: KGHSH and LQKENI. V lost 3 bases and J lost 4; bases outside the gene matches: 10.

The chain's CDR3 is CASSSGARASYEQYF. CDR3 nucleotide sequence: TGCGCCAGCAGCTCAGGGGCCCGAGCATCCTACGAGCAGTACTTC. This rearrangement joins TRBV5-1 to TRBJ2-7, with a weak D call TRBD1 (6 bases). CDR3 length: 15 residues. Germline CDR1 is SGHRS and CDR2 is YFSETQ. The V end was cut by 3 bases, the J end by 1 base, with 14 bases between. The whole variable domain, filled in from reference TRBV5-1 and TRBJ2-7, reads KAGVTQTPRYLIKTRGQQVTLSCSPISGHRSVSWYQQTPGQGLQFLFEYFSETQRNKGNFPGRFSGRQFSNSRSEMNVSTLELGDSALYLCASSSGARASYEQYFGPGTRLTVT.

This clone was counted once. The chain uses TRBV6-2 or TRBV6-3 and TRBJ2-3; 9 bases are shared with TRBD2. The CDR3 runs 19 residues. CDR1 is MNHEY and CDR2 is SVGEGT in the germline V gene. Trimming at V came to 2 bases and at J to 0 bases, leaving 12 bases not matched to a gene. CDR3 region: CASSYRSFLAGYSTDTQYF. The CDR3, as DNA: TGTGCCAGCAGTTACCGTTCGTTCCTAGCGGGATACAGCACAGATACGCAGTATTTT.

This chain uses TRBV2 with TRBJ1-5, with D possibly being TRBD1 (6 bases). The CDR3 length is 14 residues. Trimming took 6 bases from V and 3 from J, leaving 12 bases between them. Germline loops: CDR1 SNHLY, CDR2 FYNNEI. The CDR3 sequence: CASRLGQNNQPQHF. The CDR3 coding sequence is TGTGCCAGCAGGCTTGGACAGAACAATCAGCCCCAGCATTTT.

The CDR3 reads CASSETSGRPSYEQYF. The CDR3, as DNA: TGTGCCAGCAGCGAGACTAGCGGGAGGCCCAGCTACGAGCAGTACTTC. The chain has TRBV9 and TRBJ2-7, with 13 bases aligning to TRBD2. V dropped 3 bases and J dropped 3; count of bases not matched to a gene: 6. CDR1 and CDR2 (germline): SGDLS, YYNGEE. The CDR3 consists of 16 residues.

The chain links TRBV7-3 to TRBJ1-4; TRBD1 matches 9 bases. Germline V gene lookup returns CDR1 SGHTA and CDR2 FQGTGA. V trimming: 3 bases; J trimming: 8 bases; junction bases outside the gene matches: 1. The CDR3 is 13 residues long. For the CDR3, the DNA is TGTGCCAGCAGCTTGGACAGGGGCGAAAAACTGTTTTTT. Amino acid sequence: CASSLDRGEKLFF.

The J gene is TRBJ1-5, the V gene TRBV7-9; possibly TRBD1 for D (6 bases). With 5 bases removed from V and 4 bases from J, the gap between germline ends came to 21 bases. Germline V CDR1 and CDR2: SEHNR, FQNEAQ (reference sequence). This CDR3 contains 17 residues. The CDR3 region is CASSPTRQEKNNQPQHF. The CDR3 DNA reads as TGTGCCAGCAGCCCAACCCGACAGGAAAAAAATAATCAGCCCCAGCATTTT.

The rearrangement uses TRBV5-1 and TRBJ2-1, with 9 bases matching TRBD2. Germline CDR1 and CDR2: SGHRS and YFSETQ. This CDR3 contains 15 residues. Germline trimming cut 0 bases from V and 8 bases from J; bases unmatched to any gene: 6. The CDR3 spells CASSLVAGENDEQFF. The CDR3 DNA reads TGCGCCAGCAGCTTGGTAGCGGGAGAGAACGATGAGCAGTTCTTC.